This TCR beta chain was captured by sequencing in a study of T cells in Graves' hyperthyroidism and ophthalmopathy. Germline V gene data show CDR1 as KGHDR and CDR2 as SFDVKD. There are 13 residues in the CDR3. V dropped 4 bases and J dropped 9 bases, with 12 bases sitting between them. The diagnoses drew upon clinical symptoms, serum thyroxine and TRAb, thyroid ultrasound and orbital computed tomography. Only a few counts were recorded for this clonotype. There were TCR beta CDR3 regions amplified from RNA transcripts. HTBI primers were the set used in a first-round RT-PCR of the TCR CDR3. TCRdb ran MiXCR on the multiplex PCR reads and lists one entry per CDR3 protein. The sample records around 350,000 distinct CDR3 sequences, more than 20% being singletons.

Sequencing input: blood. This receptor was taken from a man aged 50-59 years with Graves' hyperthyroidism. The chain has TRBV24-1 and TRBJ2-1, with D possibly called TRBD1 or TRBD2 (5 bases each). The CDR3 nucleotides are TGTGCCACCAGTGAATTGTGGGGGAGTGAGCAGTTCTTC. It is translated as CATSELWGSEQFF.